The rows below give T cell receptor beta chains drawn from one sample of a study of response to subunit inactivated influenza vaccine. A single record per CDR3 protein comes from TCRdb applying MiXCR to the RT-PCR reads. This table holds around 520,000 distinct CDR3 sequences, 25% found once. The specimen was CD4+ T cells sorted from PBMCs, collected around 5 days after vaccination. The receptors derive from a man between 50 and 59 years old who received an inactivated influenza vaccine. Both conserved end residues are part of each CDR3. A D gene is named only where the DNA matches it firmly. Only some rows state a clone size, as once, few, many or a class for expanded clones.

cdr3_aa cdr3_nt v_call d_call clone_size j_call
CASSVGLGQTFDEQYF TGTGCCAGCAGCGTAGGGCTGGGACAGACCTTCGACGAGCAGTACTTC TRBV9 TRBD1 many TRBJ2-7
CASSQGGLAAQFF TGTGCCAGCAGCCAAGGCGGTCTAGCGGCACAGTTCTTC TRBV7-2 TRBD2 NA TRBJ2-1
CSASLAANTDTQYF TGCAGTGCTAGCCTAGCGGCCAACACAGATACGCAGTATTTT TRBV20-1 TRBD2 few TRBJ2-3
CASRGATGRQETQYF TGTGCCAGCAGGGGGGCAACAGGGCGCCAAGAGACCCAGTACTTC TRBV12-3/TRBV12-4 NA NA TRBJ2-5
CASSYSAGTSGAYEQYF TGTGCCAGCAGTTACTCCGCCGGGACTAGCGGGGCCTACGAGCAGTACTTC TRBV6-5 TRBD2 few TRBJ2-7
CASSRSRRRGAPNEQFF TGCGCCAGCAGCCGGTCCCGGAGGCGTGGGGCGCCCAATGAGCAGTTCTTC TRBV4-3 NA few TRBJ2-1
CASRWDTGELFF TGTGCCAGCAGATGGGACACCGGGGAGCTGTTTTTT TRBV12-3/TRBV12-4 NA many TRBJ2-2
CATSIGGGETQYF TGTGCCACCAGCATTGGGGGCGGAGAGACCCAGTACTTC TRBV15 NA few TRBJ2-5
CASSNGQGSTGELFF TGTGCCAGCAGTAACGGACAGGGGAGCACCGGGGAGCTGTTTTTT TRBV6-5 TRBD1 few TRBJ2-2
CASRFLRGDTQYF TGTGCCAGCAGGTTCCTTAGGGGAGATACGCAGTATTTT TRBV6-1 NA many TRBJ2-3
CSASWTGTKTQYF TGCAGTGCTAGCTGGACAGGGACGAAGACCCAGTACTTC TRBV20-1 TRBD1 NA TRBJ2-5
CASSLGVGGAPGEQFF TGCGCCAGCAGCTTGGGAGTCGGGGGGGCCCCCGGTGAGCAGTTCTTC TRBV5-1 TRBD2 NA TRBJ2-1
CASKVAVTDTQYF TGTGCCAGCAAGGTGGCAGTCACAGATACGCAGTATTTT TRBV12-3/TRBV12-4 NA few TRBJ2-3
CASSEGTSGIIYNEQFF TGCGCCAGCAGTGAGGGAACTAGCGGGATTATCTACAATGAGCAGTTCTTC TRBV10-2 TRBD2 NA TRBJ2-1
CASSGPGVTDTQYF TGTGCCAGCAGCGGACCTGGAGTAACAGATACGCAGTATTTT TRBV6-1 NA few TRBJ2-3
CASSLAPSGSRETQYF TGTGCCAGCAGCTTAGCCCCTAGCGGGAGCCGGGAGACCCAGTACTTC TRBV7-2 TRBD2 few TRBJ2-5
CSASRDRRSYNEQFF TGCAGTGCTAGCCGGGACCGTCGATCCTACAATGAGCAGTTCTTC TRBV20-1 NA NA TRBJ2-1
CASSPTSGTDTQYF TGTGCCAGCAGCCCTACTAGCGGCACAGATACGCAGTATTTT TRBV6-2/TRBV6-3 TRBD2 many TRBJ2-3
CAIYSGGEDTQYF TGTGCCATCTATAGCGGGGGCGAAGATACGCAGTATTTT TRBV10-3 TRBD2 NA TRBJ2-3
CASSSLKPRDSYNEQFF TGTGCCAGCAGTTCACTCAAACCCCGGGACAGCTACAATGAGCAGTTCTTC TRBV6-5 TRBD1 few TRBJ2-1
CSSSEIAGNEQFF TGCAGCTCCAGTGAGATAGCGGGTAATGAGCAGTTCTTC TRBV29-1 TRBD2 NA TRBJ2-1
CSVGSLQATYTQYF TGCAGCGTTGGGTCCCTGCAAGCCACATATACGCAGTATTTT TRBV29-1 NA NA TRBJ2-3
CASVGGDRGQPQHF TGTGCCAGCGTCGGGGGGGACAGGGGTCAGCCCCAGCATTTT TRBV6-1 TRBD1 once TRBJ1-5
CASSYSKSVTGYNQPQHF TGTGCCAGCAGTTACTCGAAAAGTGTGACAGGGTACAATCAGCCCCAGCATTTT TRBV6-5 TRBD1 NA TRBJ1-5
CASRPSGTSTDTQYF TGTGCCAGCAGACCTAGCGGAACTAGCACAGATACGCAGTATTTT TRBV12-3/TRBV12-4 TRBD2 NA TRBJ2-3